This TCR beta chain was documented in a study of cytomegalovirus exposure and HLA in healthy donors. The study's findings and limits: Accurate prediction of most subjects' HLA-A and HLA-B alleles from TCR beta sequences was reported.

Germline CDR1 reads MNHEY; CDR2 reads SMNVEV (reference sequence). The trim removed 7 bases at V and 7 bases at J, leaving 8 bases unmatched. The CDR3 covers 13 residues. PCR involved 60 Vbeta and 13 Jbeta primers. Method: immunoSEQ multiplex PCR; TCRdb's copy keeps in-frame clones and lacks some. Of some 200,000 clones in the sample, around 80% were seen once. A note on this clone: Its antigen is currently unknown.

This TCR came from a man aged 40-50 years in good health and CMV-seropositive. The source material was PBMCs. The chain uses TRBV27 and TRBJ1-2; 8 bases line up with TRBD1. The CDR3 loop reads CASTAGGAAGYTF. The DNA for the CDR3 is TGTGCCAGCACCGCAGGGGGCGCAGCTGGCTACACCTTC.